This T cell receptor (beta chain) was retrieved from a study of blood T cells in healthy people across ages (dated by TCRdb to 2013 to 2016). At the level of the whole study: In model experiments, roughly one uniquely barcoded TCR beta cDNA molecule per two T cells was captured by template switching. The study measured age-related changes in TCR beta repertoire diversity using deep sequencing normalized with unique cDNA molecular identifiers. Donors were grouped into four age groups: young (average roughly 17 years), middle-aged (39), aged (around 60) and long-lived (roughly 80). The study analyzed two additional independent replicas of 1 million unique cDNA reads from the same blood draw for two donors, one aged 18 to 30 and one aged 80 or older.

The library was prepared using 5' RACE. The sequencer listed for this sample is Illumina HiSeq 2500. A second PCR of 7 to 11 cycles was performed with a sample-barcoded 5' primer and a J-beta primer mix. A template-switch 5' adaptor carrying 12 random nucleotides introduced a unique molecular identifier onto each TCR beta cDNA molecule. Each sample yielded at least 3 million CDR3-containing paired-end reads. First-strand cDNA synthesis was performed from all RNA using the Mint cDNA synthesis kit, with priming by a TRBC-specific oligonucleotide. After uracil-DNA glycosylase treatment, a first 18-cycle PCR used universal primers M1SS and BC2_uni_R on all cDNA. The source study handled its data this way. Normalization of each sample was performed by random selection of 1 million high-quality reads, each carrying a distinct molecular identifier. Reads sharing molecular identifiers were discarded rather than binned into consensus sequences. MiTCR, run with a Q25 quality threshold and the strictest error-elimination algorithm, handled CDR3 identification, clonotype clustering and error correction. A nonparametric unseen species model with Euler transformation was used to estimate lower-bound total TCR beta diversity. TCRdb reprocessing: public reads trimmed at Q25 with fastp, clones called with MiXCR, in-frame beta chains kept. One record per CDR3 amino acid sequence lists the most common genes and DNA. It is TCRdb's table, rather than the study itself, that gives the V and J calls and clone size. In this sample the table shows roughly 1 million distinct CDR3 sequences, almost 25% of which occur a single time. Clones ranked in the top ten supply less than 0.75% of the sample.

The CDR3 runs 16 amino acids, cysteine and phenylalanine included. The CDR3 DNA has 48 bases and is translated from base 1. The germline V gene encodes CDR1 SQVTM and CDR2 ANQGSEA. Here V drops 5 bases and J drops 0 bases, and the junction holds 10 bases not matched to any gene. Summary of the overall study and its limitations: Because donor CMV infection status was unknown, age-related changes in expanded clonotypes were potentially confounded. A strong correlation was found between observed TCR beta diversity and the percentage of naive T cells measured by flow cytometry. The long-lived group showed more naive CD4+ T cells, fewer expanded clones and increased TCR diversity than the aged group, suggesting age selection. Observed TCR beta diversity per million T cells fell roughly linearly with age, and a significant reduction was already apparent by age approximately 40. Total diversity estimates from one million sequenced T cells were considered lower bounds and underestimates. Bulk unsorted PBMC profiling prevented conclusive comparison of naive and antigen-experienced compartments.

Donors were a few dozen systemically healthy Caucasian individuals from Russia aged 6 to 90 years. Approximately 9.7 milliliters of peripheral blood were drawn from each donor into EDTA-treated Vacutainer tubes. Ficoll-Paque density-gradient centrifugation was used to isolate PBMCs, with at least 6 million obtained per sample. Total RNA was extracted from PBMCs with Trizol reagent, with at least 6 micrograms obtained per sample. The percentages of naive CD45RAhigh/CD27high T cells were determined by flow cytometry on a PBMC aliquot from every donor. There are a few counts of this clonotype. Which antigen it targets is not known. No per-base quality is available; no much larger clone lies one base away. The data also belong to a second study, concerning T cells of mothers and their children. As the second publication notes: The donors were nine systemically healthy Caucasian individuals, made up of three mothers and their six children. cDNA synthesis used all of the extracted RNA, with approximately 1.6 ug of RNA in each 15 ul reaction. Sample barcodes and 2-4 random nucleotides were added via the M1S primer in the second PCR. Each mother yielded over 10 million TCR beta CDR3 reads and each child roughly 3 million reads. Thymic selection shapes the output of TCR recombination in a similar way in related and unrelated pairs, and inherited differences have a minor effect. Normalized repertoire overlap in related mother-child pairs was always slightly higher than in unrelated mother-child pairs, but the difference was never significant. Persistent microchimeric T cell clones were not detected, at a sensitivity of about 90 clones per million clonotypes. Deep NGS was used in the study to compare the TCR beta repertoires of mothers and children and to look for features that separate related mother-child pairs from unrelated individuals. The mean age was roughly 44 +/- 4 years for the mothers and about 10 +/- 4 years for the children. After adapter ligation was performed with NEBNext reagents, the libraries were sequenced on an Illumina HiSeq 2000 with 100+100 nt paired-end reads. To prevent cross-contamination, the mother and child libraries were prepared a month apart and were sequenced in separate runs. For each donor, between 500,000 and 2,000,000 distinct TCR beta clonotypes were identified. Naive TCR beta clonotypes were estimated from low-frequency clonotypes matched to each donor's FACS-determined naive share, without sorting.

The chain is assembled from TRBV29-1 and TRBJ1-2, with 9 bases aligning to TRBD1. Sequencing input: blood. The TCR was taken from a girl aged 2 to 10 in good health. In nucleotides, the sequence is TGCAGCGTTATTACGGGACAGGGCCTTGCTAACTATGGCTACACCTTC. Its amino acids are CSVITGQGLANYGYTF.